This T cell receptor beta chain appears in the sequencing data of a study of blood T cell repertoires in COVID-19. Study at large: Sample material is recorded as cDNA or gDNA derived from T cells, B-cell-depleted T cells, or PBMCs.

Profiled with immunoSEQ multiplex PCR; TCRdb holds only in-frame clones, not every one. The table records approximately 97,000 clones, around 85% of them present only once. The V and J ends lost 4 bases and 7 bases, in that order; junction bases with no gene match: 6. The germline V gene has CDR1 SGHRS and CDR2 YFSETQ. This CDR3 is 15 amino acids long. This sequence originates from an elderly man with acute or convalescent COVID-19. Specimen: peripheral blood. The chain joins TRBV5-1 to TRBJ1-4, with 11 nucleotides matching TRBD1. CDR3 DNA: TGCGCCAGCAGCCGTAGGGGACAGGGGGTTGAAAAACTGTTTTTT. It codes for CASSRRGQGVEKLFF.